This T cell receptor beta chain was captured in a study of shared clonotypes between healthy human individuals. Background on the study: CD4 naive cells filled three plates per donor, CD4 memory three, CD8 naive two and CD8 memory one.

Naive CD8 cells lacked CD45RO, underwent positive selection for CCR7 and left out terminally differentiated effector memory CD45RA+ cells. About this clone itself: Its antigen is unknown.

The CDR3 has 13 residues. Looked up from germline, CDR1 is SEHNR and CDR2 is FQNEAQ (reference sequence). Trimming removed 5 bases at V and 5 bases at J, with 12 bases between. This was a deep-level run. How the authors handled the data: ImmunoSEQ yielded junction-only sequences lacking quality scores, so filtering differed. Profiling relied on immunoSEQ multiplex PCR, and the TCRdb table lists in-frame clones only, not all of them. V and J calls and clone size are as listed in that table; D and trimming were resolved from the DNA. This sample has some 740,000 clones, with 92% found just once. Broader study findings: The naive CD4 repertoires of a few donors were compared, and approximately 5% of clonotypes were shared.

The sequenced sample consisted of naive CD8+ T cells sorted from blood. The chain has TRBV7-9 and TRBJ2-5; no definite D call. The TCR originated in a young man in good health. Here the CDR3 DNA reads TGTGCCAGCAGCCCACGCGTGATGGAGACCCAGTACTTC. The encoded protein is CASSPRVMETQYF.